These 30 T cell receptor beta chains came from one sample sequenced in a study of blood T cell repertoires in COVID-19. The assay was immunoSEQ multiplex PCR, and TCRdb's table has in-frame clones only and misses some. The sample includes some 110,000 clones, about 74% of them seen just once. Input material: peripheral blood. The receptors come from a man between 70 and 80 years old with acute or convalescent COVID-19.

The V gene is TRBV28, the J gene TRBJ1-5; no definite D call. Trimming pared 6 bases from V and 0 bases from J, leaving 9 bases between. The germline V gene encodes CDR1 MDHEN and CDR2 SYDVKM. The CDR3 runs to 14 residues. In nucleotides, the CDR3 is TGTGCCAGCAGCTTTGGAGGTAGCAATCAGCCCCAGCATTTT. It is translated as CASSFGGSNQPQHF.

CDR3: CASSYFYRSDYEQYF. The CDR3 region has the DNA TGTGCCAGCAGTTATTTCTACAGATCAGACTACGAGCAGTACTTC. The gene calls are TRBV6-6 and TRBJ2-7; no clear D gene. V lost 3 bases and J 3 bases, leaving 15 bases between the germline ends. Germline CDR1 and CDR2: MNHNY and SVGAGI (reference sequence). CDR3 length: 15 amino acids.

The CDR3 here is CASSFVGELFF. In DNA form, the CDR3 reads TGTGCCAGCAGTTTCGTCGGGGAGCTGTTTTTT. The rearrangement links TRBV12-3 or TRBV12-4 to TRBJ2-2; D is uncertain. V was trimmed by 3 bases and J by 7 bases, leaving 3 bases between them. This CDR3 contains 11 residues.

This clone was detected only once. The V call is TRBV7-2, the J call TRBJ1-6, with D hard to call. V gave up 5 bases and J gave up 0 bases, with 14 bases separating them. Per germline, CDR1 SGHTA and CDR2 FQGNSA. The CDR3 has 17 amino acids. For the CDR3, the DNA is TGTGCCAGCAGCCCGCGAGCTCCGAGCTCCTATAATTCACCCCTCCACTTT. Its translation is CASSPRAPSSYNSPLHF.

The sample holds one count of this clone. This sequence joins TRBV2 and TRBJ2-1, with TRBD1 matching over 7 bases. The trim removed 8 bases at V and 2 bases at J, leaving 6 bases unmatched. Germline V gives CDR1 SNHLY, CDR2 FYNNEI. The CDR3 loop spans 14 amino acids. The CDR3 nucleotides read TGTGCCAGCGAACACGACAGGGCCTACAATGAGCAGTTCTTC. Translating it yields CASEHDRAYNEQFF. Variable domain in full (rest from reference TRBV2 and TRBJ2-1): EPEVTQTPSHQVTQMGQEVILRCVPISNHLYFYWYRQILGQKVEFLVSFYNNEISEKSEIFDDQFSVERPDGSNFTLKIRSTKLEDSAMYFCASEHDRAYNEQFFGPGTRLTVL.

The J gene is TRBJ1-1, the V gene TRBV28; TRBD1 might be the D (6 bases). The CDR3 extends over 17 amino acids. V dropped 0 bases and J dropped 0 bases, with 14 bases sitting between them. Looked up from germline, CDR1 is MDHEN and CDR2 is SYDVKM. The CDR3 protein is CASSLWEQGSMNTEAFF. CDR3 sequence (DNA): TGTGCCAGCAGTTTATGGGAACAGGGATCTATGAACACTGAAGCTTTCTTT.

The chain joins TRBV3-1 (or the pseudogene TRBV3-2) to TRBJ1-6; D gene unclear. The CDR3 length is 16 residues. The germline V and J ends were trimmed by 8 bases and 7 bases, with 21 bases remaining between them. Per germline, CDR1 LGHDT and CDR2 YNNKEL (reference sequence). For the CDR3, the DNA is TGTGCCAGCGGAAAGCCCCCGGACCCGGGGAATTCACCCCTCCACTTT. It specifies CASGKPPDPGNSPLHF.

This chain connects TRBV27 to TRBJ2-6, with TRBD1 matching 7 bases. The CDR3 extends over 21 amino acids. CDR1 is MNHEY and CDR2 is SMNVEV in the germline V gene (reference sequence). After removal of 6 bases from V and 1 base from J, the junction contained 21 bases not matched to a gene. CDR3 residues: CASRTYSTGLWGKSGANVLTF. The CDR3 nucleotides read TGTGCCAGCAGAACATATTCGACAGGGCTCTGGGGAAAATCTGGGGCCAACGTCCTGACTTTC.

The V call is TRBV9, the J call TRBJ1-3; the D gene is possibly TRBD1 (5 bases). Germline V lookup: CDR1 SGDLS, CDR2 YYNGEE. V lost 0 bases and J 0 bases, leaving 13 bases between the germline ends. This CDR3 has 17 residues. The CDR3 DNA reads TGTGCCAGCAGCGTAGCTATAGGACAAAACTCTGGAAACACCATATATTTT. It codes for CASSVAIGQNSGNTIYF.

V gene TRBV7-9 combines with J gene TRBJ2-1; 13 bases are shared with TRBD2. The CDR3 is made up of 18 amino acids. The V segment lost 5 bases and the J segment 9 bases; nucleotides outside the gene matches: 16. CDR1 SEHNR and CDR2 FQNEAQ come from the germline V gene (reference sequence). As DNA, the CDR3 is TGTGCCAGCAGCCAACGTGCACTAGCGGGAGGGGCTTGGGGTGAGCAGTTCTTC. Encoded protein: CASSQRALAGGAWGEQFF.

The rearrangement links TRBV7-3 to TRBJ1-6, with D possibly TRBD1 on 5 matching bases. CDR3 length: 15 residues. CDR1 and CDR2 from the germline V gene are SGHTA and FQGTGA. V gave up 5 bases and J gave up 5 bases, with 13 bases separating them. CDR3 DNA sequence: TGTGCCAGCAGCCCTCAGGGTGACCATAATTCACCCCTCCACTTT. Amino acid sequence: CASSPQGDHNSPLHF.

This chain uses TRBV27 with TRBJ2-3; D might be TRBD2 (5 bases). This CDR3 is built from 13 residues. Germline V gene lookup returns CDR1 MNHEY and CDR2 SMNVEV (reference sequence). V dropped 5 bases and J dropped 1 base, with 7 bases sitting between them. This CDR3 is CASSPEGTDTQYF. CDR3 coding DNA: TGTGCCAGCAGTCCGGAGGGCACAGATACGCAGTATTTT.

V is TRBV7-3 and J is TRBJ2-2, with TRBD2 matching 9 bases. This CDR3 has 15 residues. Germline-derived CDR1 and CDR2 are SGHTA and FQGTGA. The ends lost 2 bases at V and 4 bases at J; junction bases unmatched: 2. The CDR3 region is CASSLLLAGTGELFF. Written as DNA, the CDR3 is TGTGCCAGCAGCTTATTACTAGCGGGCACCGGGGAGCTGTTTTTT.

CDR3 DNA: TGTGCCAGCAGCTCCGTCTACGAGCAGTACTTC. Protein product: CASSSVYEQYF. J is TRBJ2-7 and V is TRBV11-2; D is undetermined. The V end was cut by 4 bases, the J end by 3 bases, with 4 bases between. The CDR3 loop spans 11 amino acids. CDR1 and CDR2 from the germline V gene are SGHAT and FQNNGV.

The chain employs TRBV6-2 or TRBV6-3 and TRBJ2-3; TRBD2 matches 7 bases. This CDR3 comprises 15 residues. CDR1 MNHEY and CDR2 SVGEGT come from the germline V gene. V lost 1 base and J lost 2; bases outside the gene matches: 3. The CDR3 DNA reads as TGTGCCAGCAGTTACTTGCTAGCGGACACAGATACGCAGTATTTT. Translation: CASSYLLADTDTQYF.

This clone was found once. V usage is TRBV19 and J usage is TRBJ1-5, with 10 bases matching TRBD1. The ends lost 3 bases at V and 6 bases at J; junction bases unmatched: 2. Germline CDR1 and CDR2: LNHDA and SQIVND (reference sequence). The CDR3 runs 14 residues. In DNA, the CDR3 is TGTGCCAGTAGTATGACAGGGGGCACTCAGCCCCAGCATTTT. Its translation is CASSMTGGTQPQHF.

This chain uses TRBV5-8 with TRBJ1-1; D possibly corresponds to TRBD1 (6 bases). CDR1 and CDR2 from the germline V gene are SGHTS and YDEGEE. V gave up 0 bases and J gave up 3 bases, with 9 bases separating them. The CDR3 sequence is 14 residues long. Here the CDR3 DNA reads TGTGCCAGCAGCTTGGTTCAGGGGCACACTGAAGCTTTCTTT. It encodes CASSLVQGHTEAFF.

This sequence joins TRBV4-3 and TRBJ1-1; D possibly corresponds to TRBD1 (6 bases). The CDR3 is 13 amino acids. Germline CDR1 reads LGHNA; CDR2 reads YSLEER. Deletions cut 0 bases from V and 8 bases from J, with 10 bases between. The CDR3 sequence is CASSQDRGGEAFF. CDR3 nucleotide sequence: TGCGCCAGCAGCCAAGATAGGGGGGGGGAAGCTTTCTTT.

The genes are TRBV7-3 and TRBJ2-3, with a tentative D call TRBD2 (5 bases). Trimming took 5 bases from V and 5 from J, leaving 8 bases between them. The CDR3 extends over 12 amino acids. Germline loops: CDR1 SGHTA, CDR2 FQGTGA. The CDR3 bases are TGTGCCAGCAGCCGGGGAGAAGATACGCAGTATTTT. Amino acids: CASSRGEDTQYF.

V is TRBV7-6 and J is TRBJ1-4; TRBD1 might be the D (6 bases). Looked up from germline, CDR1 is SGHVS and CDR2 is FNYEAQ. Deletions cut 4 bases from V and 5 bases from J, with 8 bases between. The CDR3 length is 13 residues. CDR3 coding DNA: TGTGCCAGCAGCTCCGGACAGAATGAAAAACTGTTTTTT. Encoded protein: CASSSGQNEKLFF.

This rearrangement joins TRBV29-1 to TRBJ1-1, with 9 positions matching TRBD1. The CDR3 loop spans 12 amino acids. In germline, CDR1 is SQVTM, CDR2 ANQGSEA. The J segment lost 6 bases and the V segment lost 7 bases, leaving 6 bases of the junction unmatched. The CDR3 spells CSAHRGPAEAFF. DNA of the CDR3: TGCAGCGCTCACAGGGGGCCGGCTGAAGCTTTCTTT.

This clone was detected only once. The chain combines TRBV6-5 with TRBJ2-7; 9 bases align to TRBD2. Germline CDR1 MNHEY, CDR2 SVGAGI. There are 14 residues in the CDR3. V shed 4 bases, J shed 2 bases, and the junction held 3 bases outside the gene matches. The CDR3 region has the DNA TGTGCCAGCAGTTTTGGACTAGCGCCCTACGAGCAGTACTTC. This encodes CASSFGLAPYEQYF.

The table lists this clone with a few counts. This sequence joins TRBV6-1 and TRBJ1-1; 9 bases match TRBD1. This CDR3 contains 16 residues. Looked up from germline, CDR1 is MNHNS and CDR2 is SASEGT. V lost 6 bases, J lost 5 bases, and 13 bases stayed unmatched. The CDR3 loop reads CASRERDRAKGTEAFF. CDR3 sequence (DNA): TGTGCCAGCAGGGAACGGGACAGGGCAAAGGGGACTGAAGCTTTCTTT.

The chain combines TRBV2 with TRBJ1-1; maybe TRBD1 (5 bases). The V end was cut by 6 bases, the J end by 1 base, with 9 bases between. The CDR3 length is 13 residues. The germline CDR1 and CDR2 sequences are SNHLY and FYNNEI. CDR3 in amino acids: CASRADRNTEAFF. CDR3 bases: TGTGCCAGCAGGGCCGACAGGAACACTGAAGCTTTCTTT.

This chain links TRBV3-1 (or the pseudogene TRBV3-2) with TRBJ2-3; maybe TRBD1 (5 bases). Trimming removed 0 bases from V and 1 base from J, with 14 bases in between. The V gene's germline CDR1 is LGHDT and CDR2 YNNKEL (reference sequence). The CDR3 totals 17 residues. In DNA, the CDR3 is TGTGCCAGCAGCCAAGATGGACCAGGGCCGGGCACAGATACGCAGTATTTT. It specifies CASSQDGPGPGTDTQYF.

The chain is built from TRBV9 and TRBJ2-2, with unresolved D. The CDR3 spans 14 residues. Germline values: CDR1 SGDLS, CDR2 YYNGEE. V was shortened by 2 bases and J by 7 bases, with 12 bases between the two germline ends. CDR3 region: CASSVRRNDGELFF. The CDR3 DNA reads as TGTGCCAGCAGCGTCCGGCGGAACGACGGGGAGCTGTTTTTT.

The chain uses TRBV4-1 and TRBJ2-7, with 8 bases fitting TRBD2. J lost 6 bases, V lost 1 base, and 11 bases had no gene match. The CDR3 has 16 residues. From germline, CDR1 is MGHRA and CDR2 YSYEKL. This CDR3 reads CASSQATSGLAVEQYF. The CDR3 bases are TGCGCCAGCAGCCAAGCAACCTCCGGACTAGCCGTCGAGCAGTACTTC.

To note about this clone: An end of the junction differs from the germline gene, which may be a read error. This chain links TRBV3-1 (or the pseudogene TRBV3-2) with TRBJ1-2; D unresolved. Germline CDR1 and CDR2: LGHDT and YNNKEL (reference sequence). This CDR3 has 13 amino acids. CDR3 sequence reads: CASSQGGIDGYTF. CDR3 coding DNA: TGTGCCAGCAGTCAAGGAGGGATTGACGGCTACACCTTC.

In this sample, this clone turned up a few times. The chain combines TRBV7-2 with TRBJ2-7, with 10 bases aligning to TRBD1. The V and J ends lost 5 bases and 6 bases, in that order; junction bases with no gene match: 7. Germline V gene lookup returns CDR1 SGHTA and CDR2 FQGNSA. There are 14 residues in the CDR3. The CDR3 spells CASSPGTGVVEQYF. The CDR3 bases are TGTGCCAGCAGCCCAGGGACAGGGGTTGTCGAGCAGTACTTC.

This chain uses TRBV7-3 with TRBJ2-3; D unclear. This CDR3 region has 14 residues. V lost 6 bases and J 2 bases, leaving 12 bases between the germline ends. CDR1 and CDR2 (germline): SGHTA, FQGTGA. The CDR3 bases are TGTGCCAGCAGTCTAACGTCTATCACAGATACGCAGTATTTT. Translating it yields CASSLTSITDTQYF.